This is a list of T cell receptor beta chains from one sample in a study of regulatory T cells in long-lasting Graves disease. TCRdb processed the multiplex PCR reads anew with MiXCR; each CDR3 protein has one entry. Counted here are roughly 400,000 distinct CDR3 sequences, about 20% occurring once; the ten biggest clones make up 20%. The starting material was peripheral blood mononuclear cells (PBMCs), obtained when the disease was refractory, from a patient treated with antithyroid drugs. These receptor sequences come from a female donor with Graves disease. Both conserved end residues are part of each CDR3. A D gene is named only where the DNA matches it firmly. A clone size is listed for some rows: how often the clone was seen (once, few, many), or a class if it is expanded.

j_call: TRBJ2-7
clone_size: many
v_call: TRBV28
d_call: NA
cdr3_nt: TGTGCCAGCAGTTCGGCTAGATCTGGAGGCAAGCAGTACTTC
cdr3_aa: CASSSARSGGKQYF

j_call: TRBJ1-2
clone_size: many
v_call: TRBV28
d_call: NA
cdr3_nt: TGTGCCAGCAGTTTATTGGGGAACTATGGCTACACCTTC
cdr3_aa: CASSLLGNYGYTF

j_call: TRBJ2-7
clone_size: few
v_call: TRBV20-1
d_call: TRBD1
cdr3_nt: TGCAGTGCTAGAGGACAGGACAGGGGGCCCTACGAGCAGTACTTC
cdr3_aa: CSARGQDRGPYEQYF

j_call: TRBJ2-1
clone_size: NA
v_call: TRBV19
d_call: NA
cdr3_nt: TGTGCCAGTAGTAGAGGGGAGGTGGTACACGAGCAGTTCTTC
cdr3_aa: CASSRGEVVHEQFF

j_call: TRBJ2-7
clone_size: few
v_call: TRBV20-1
d_call: TRBD2
cdr3_nt: TGCAGTGCCCTTGGACTAGCGGGAGTAACCTACGAGCAGTACTTC
cdr3_aa: CSALGLAGVTYEQYF

j_call: TRBJ2-2
clone_size: NA
v_call: TRBV20-1
d_call: NA
cdr3_nt: TGCAGTGCTAGAGAGGGAAGCGCGAACACCGGGGAGCTGTTCTTT
cdr3_aa: CSAREGSANTGELFF

j_call: TRBJ1-2
clone_size: many
v_call: TRBV6-2/TRBV6-3
d_call: NA
cdr3_nt: TGTGCCAGCAGTTATTCCCATGACAGTAACTATGGCTACACCTTC
cdr3_aa: CASSYSHDSNYGYTF

j_call: TRBJ2-2
clone_size: NA
v_call: TRBV10-3
d_call: NA
cdr3_nt: TGTGCCATCAGTGAGGCCCAGAACACCGGGGAGCTGTTTTTT
cdr3_aa: CAISEAQNTGELFF

j_call: TRBJ2-7
clone_size: many
v_call: TRBV20-1
d_call: NA
cdr3_nt: TGCAGTGCGAGCTGGACAGAGTCCTACGAGCAGTACTTC
cdr3_aa: CSASWTESYEQYF

j_call: TRBJ1-6
clone_size: few
v_call: TRBV9
d_call: NA
cdr3_nt: TGTGCCAGCAGCGCCGGGGGAAGCTCCTATAATTCACCCCTCCACTTT
cdr3_aa: CASSAGGSSYNSPLHF

j_call: TRBJ2-5
clone_size: many
v_call: TRBV30
d_call: NA
cdr3_nt: TGTGCCTGGAGTTCGGGAAATAAAGAGACCCAGTACTTC
cdr3_aa: CAWSSGNKETQYF

j_call: TRBJ2-5
clone_size: NA
v_call: TRBV30
d_call: NA
cdr3_nt: TGTGCCTGGGACTTGGGGGCCCAGACCCAGTACTTC
cdr3_aa: CAWDLGAQTQYF

j_call: TRBJ1-5
clone_size: NA
v_call: TRBV2
d_call: TRBD1
cdr3_nt: TGTGCCAGCAGCGGGACAGGGCATCAGCCCCAGCATTTT
cdr3_aa: CASSGTGHQPQHF

j_call: TRBJ2-4
clone_size: NA
v_call: TRBV29-1
d_call: NA
cdr3_nt: TGCAGCGTGGCGGGATTAGCTGAGGCCAAAAACATTCGGTACTTC
cdr3_aa: CSVAGLAEAKNIRYF

j_call: TRBJ2-2
clone_size: NA
v_call: TRBV5-5
d_call: TRBD2
cdr3_nt: TGTGCCAGCAGCTTGGCCTGGGTAGCGGGAGGTGCGGCGAACACCGGGGAGCTGTTTTTT
cdr3_aa: CASSLAWVAGGAANTGELFF

j_call: TRBJ2-7
clone_size: many
v_call: TRBV10-3
d_call: TRBD2
cdr3_nt: TGTGCCATCAGTGATCTAGCGGGCTACGAGCAGTACTTC
cdr3_aa: CAISDLAGYEQYF

j_call: TRBJ2-2
clone_size: NA
v_call: TRBV7-2
d_call: TRBD2
cdr3_nt: TGTGCCAGCAGCCCGAGACTAGCGGGCACCGGGGAGCTGTTTTTT
cdr3_aa: CASSPRLAGTGELFF

j_call: TRBJ2-7
clone_size: NA
v_call: TRBV6-1
d_call: TRBD2
cdr3_nt: TGTGCCACCTCGAGGGTTGCGGGAGGGCCCTCGGACGAGCAGTACTTC
cdr3_aa: CATSRVAGGPSDEQYF

j_call: TRBJ1-4
clone_size: NA
v_call: TRBV20-1
d_call: TRBD1
cdr3_nt: TGCAGTGCTACCCCGACAGGGTTGCGTGAAAAACTGTCTTTT
cdr3_aa: CSATPTGLREKLSF

j_call: TRBJ2-2
clone_size: NA
v_call: TRBV29-1
d_call: TRBD1
cdr3_nt: TGCAGCGCTGCGGGACAGGCGAACACCGGGGAGCTGTTTTTT
cdr3_aa: CSAAGQANTGELFF

j_call: TRBJ2-5
clone_size: NA
v_call: TRBV7-2
d_call: NA
cdr3_nt: TGTGCCAGCAGCACCCCGGGCGGAGGGGGGGAGACCCAGTACTTC
cdr3_aa: CASSTPGGGGETQYF

j_call: TRBJ2-5
clone_size: few
v_call: TRBV18
d_call: NA
cdr3_nt: TGTGCCAGCTCACCTCAGAACAGGGCGGAGACCCAGTACTTC
cdr3_aa: CASSPQNRAETQYF

j_call: TRBJ2-2
clone_size: many
v_call: TRBV28
d_call: NA
cdr3_nt: TGTGCCAGCAGTTTATTTTGGGCAGACCCAGACACCTTTATTGCGAACACCGGGGAGCTGTTTTTT
cdr3_aa: CASSLFWADPDTFIANTGELFF

j_call: TRBJ1-5
clone_size: many
v_call: TRBV6-1
d_call: NA
cdr3_nt: TGTGCCAGCAGTCCCTCCGCTCGTAGCAATCAGCCCCAGCATTTT
cdr3_aa: CASSPSARSNQPQHF

j_call: TRBJ1-1
clone_size: many
v_call: TRBV2
d_call: NA
cdr3_nt: TGTGCCACCATGAACAGGGAGGAAACTGAAGCTTTCTTT
cdr3_aa: CATMNREETEAFF

j_call: TRBJ1-6
clone_size: NA
v_call: TRBV4-1
d_call: TRBD1
cdr3_nt: TGCGCCAGCAGCCAAGATCTGGGAGGGGGCCGAATAAATTCACCCCTCCACTTT
cdr3_aa: CASSQDLGGGRINSPLHF

j_call: TRBJ2-2
clone_size: NA
v_call: TRBV4-1
d_call: TRBD1
cdr3_nt: TGCGCCAGCAGCCAAGTTGTGACAGGGAGTACCGGGGAGCTGTTTTTT
cdr3_aa: CASSQVVTGSTGELFF

j_call: TRBJ2-7
clone_size: many
v_call: TRBV2
d_call: NA
cdr3_nt: TGTGCCAGCAGTGAGGGCGGAACCTACGAGCAGTACTTC
cdr3_aa: CASSEGGTYEQYF

j_call: TRBJ2-7
clone_size: many
v_call: TRBV6-1
d_call: TRBD1
cdr3_nt: TGTGCCAGCAGACCCTTAACTCCGGGACAGGGGACCTACGAGCAGTACTTC
cdr3_aa: CASRPLTPGQGTYEQYF

j_call: TRBJ2-2
clone_size: many
v_call: TRBV11-2
d_call: NA
cdr3_nt: TGTGCCAGCAGCTTAGGGGGCGGACTTCACACCGGGGAGCTGTTTTTT
cdr3_aa: CASSLGGGLHTGELFF

j_call: TRBJ2-7
clone_size: many
v_call: TRBV2
d_call: NA
cdr3_nt: TGTGCCAGCAGTCTCGGCAGGGGTGACGAGCAGTACTTC
cdr3_aa: CASSLGRGDEQYF

j_call: TRBJ2-7
clone_size: many
v_call: TRBV28
d_call: TRBD2
cdr3_nt: TGTGCCAGCAGTTCTCCGGGACTAGCAAGTGGCGAGCAGTACTTC
cdr3_aa: CASSSPGLASGEQYF

j_call: TRBJ2-5
clone_size: few
v_call: TRBV11-3
d_call: TRBD2
cdr3_nt: TGTGCCAGCAGCACTGGAGGACTAGCGGGAGGCCGGGAGACCCAGTACTTC
cdr3_aa: CASSTGGLAGGRETQYF

j_call: TRBJ2-5
clone_size: many
v_call: TRBV7-2
d_call: NA
cdr3_nt: TGTGCCAGCAGCCCCCAGGCGGGAGAGACCCAGTACTTC
cdr3_aa: CASSPQAGETQYF

j_call: TRBJ2-5
clone_size: many
v_call: TRBV3-1
d_call: TRBD1
cdr3_nt: TGTGCCAGCAGCGGACCGACAGGGCAAGAGACCCAGTACTTC
cdr3_aa: CASSGPTGQETQYF

j_call: TRBJ2-1
clone_size: NA
v_call: TRBV18
d_call: TRBD1
cdr3_nt: TGTGCCAGCTCATCATTTACGGGACAGGGGGCGCGGTCCTACAATGAGCAGTTCTTC
cdr3_aa: CASSSFTGQGARSYNEQFF

j_call: TRBJ1-2
clone_size: many
v_call: TRBV6-1
d_call: NA
cdr3_nt: TGTGCCAGCAGCGAACGACTATACTATGGCTACACCTTC
cdr3_aa: CASSERLYYGYTF

j_call: TRBJ2-1
clone_size: NA
v_call: TRBV7-2
d_call: NA
cdr3_nt: TGTGCCAGCAACCTGGGAGTGTCGTACAATGAGCAGTTCTTC
cdr3_aa: CASNLGVSYNEQFF

j_call: TRBJ2-5
clone_size: many
v_call: TRBV11-2
d_call: TRBD2
cdr3_nt: TGTGCCAGCAGCCATAGCGGGAGGAGTGGTGAGACCCAGTACTTC
cdr3_aa: CASSHSGRSGETQYF

j_call: TRBJ2-7
clone_size: few
v_call: TRBV4-3
d_call: NA
cdr3_nt: TGCGCCAGCAGCCGAGATATGACGGACAACTACGAGCAGTACTTC
cdr3_aa: CASSRDMTDNYEQYF

j_call: TRBJ2-7
clone_size: few
v_call: TRBV7-9
d_call: NA
cdr3_nt: TGTGCCAGCAGCTTGTACCCCCATGGGCCCATCTACGAGCAGTACTTC
cdr3_aa: CASSLYPHGPIYEQYF

j_call: TRBJ2-7
clone_size: few
v_call: TRBV20-1
d_call: TRBD1
cdr3_nt: TGCAGTGCTAGAGCTTCGGACAGGGCGAGGGAGCAGTACTTC
cdr3_aa: CSARASDRAREQYF

j_call: TRBJ2-1
clone_size: NA
v_call: TRBV6-1
d_call: TRBD2
cdr3_nt: TGTGCCAGCAGCCTACCCTCGGGACTAGCGGTAATCTCCTACAATGAGCAGTTCTTC
cdr3_aa: CASSLPSGLAVISYNEQFF

j_call: TRBJ2-5
clone_size: NA
v_call: TRBV13
d_call: TRBD2
cdr3_nt: TGTGCCAGCAGCCCGCCCTTAGCGGGAGGGCTCCAAGAGACCCAGTACTTC
cdr3_aa: CASSPPLAGGLQETQYF

j_call: TRBJ2-7
clone_size: NA
v_call: TRBV28
d_call: TRBD1
cdr3_nt: TGTGCCAGCGCTTCCCCAGGGGGACCAACCTACGAGCGGTACTTC
cdr3_aa: CASASPGGPTYERYF

j_call: TRBJ2-7
clone_size: few
v_call: TRBV27
d_call: NA
cdr3_nt: TGTGCCAGCAGTTTAGGGTACGAAGCGCCTGGGCACGAGCAGTACTTC
cdr3_aa: CASSLGYEAPGHEQYF

j_call: TRBJ2-7
clone_size: many
v_call: TRBV12-3/TRBV12-4
d_call: NA
cdr3_nt: TGTGCCAGCAGTAGGCAGGACGGCTCCTACGAGCAGTACTTC
cdr3_aa: CASSRQDGSYEQYF

j_call: TRBJ1-2
clone_size: NA
v_call: TRBV7-2
d_call: NA
cdr3_nt: TGTGCCAGCAGCTTGAACCCAGGCTATGGCTACACCTTC
cdr3_aa: CASSLNPGYGYTF

j_call: TRBJ2-7
clone_size: NA
v_call: TRBV7-3
d_call: TRBD2
cdr3_nt: TGTGCCAGCAGCAAACTAGCGGGAGAAAGCGAGCAGTACTTC
cdr3_aa: CASSKLAGESEQYF

j_call: TRBJ2-2
clone_size: NA
v_call: TRBV13
d_call: NA
cdr3_nt: TGTGCCAGCAGCCGGAGACAGTACGGGGAGCTGTTTTTT
cdr3_aa: CASSRRQYGELFF

j_call: TRBJ1-6
clone_size: many
v_call: TRBV30
d_call: NA
cdr3_nt: TGTGCCTGGAGTGTACGGGGCGCAAGTTCACCCCTCCACTTT
cdr3_aa: CAWSVRGASSPLHF

j_call: TRBJ2-7
clone_size: many
v_call: TRBV18
d_call: NA
cdr3_nt: TGTGCCAGCTCACTTAGGACGGGCACCTCCTACGAGCAGTACTTC
cdr3_aa: CASSLRTGTSYEQYF

j_call: TRBJ2-1
clone_size: few
v_call: TRBV11-2
d_call: NA
cdr3_nt: TGTGCCAGCGTAACTAGCCCGAGCTCCTACAATGAGCAGTTCTTC
cdr3_aa: CASVTSPSSYNEQFF

j_call: TRBJ1-1
clone_size: NA
v_call: TRBV19
d_call: TRBD1
cdr3_nt: TGTGCCAGTAGTCCGGGACAGGGGGCCACTGAAGGTTTCTTT
cdr3_aa: CASSPGQGATEGFF

j_call: TRBJ2-5
clone_size: few
v_call: TRBV25-1
d_call: NA
cdr3_nt: TGTGCCAGCAGTGAGTTTGAAGAGACCCAGTACTTC
cdr3_aa: CASSEFEETQYF

j_call: TRBJ1-2
clone_size: many
v_call: TRBV13
d_call: NA
cdr3_nt: TGTGCCAGCAGCTTAGGAGGGGATGCAAAGCCGGGAGGCTACACCTTC
cdr3_aa: CASSLGGDAKPGGYTF

j_call: TRBJ2-2
clone_size: many
v_call: TRBV28
d_call: NA
cdr3_nt: TGTGCCAGCAGTTTTTTGCGGGGTGCGACCGGGGAGCTGTTTTTT
cdr3_aa: CASSFLRGATGELFF

j_call: TRBJ1-5
clone_size: many
v_call: TRBV27
d_call: NA
cdr3_nt: TGTGCCAGCAGTAACGGGGTTTGGCAGCCCCAGCATTTT
cdr3_aa: CASSNGVWQPQHF